A single sample gave rise to the 17 T cell receptor beta chains below, sequenced in a study of OX40 agonist ivuxolimab in advanced cancers. The data were produced by immunoSEQ multiplex PCR, yet TCRdb's version contains in-frame clones alone and is incomplete. The data hold about 15,000 clones, with 65% to 80% observed a single time. This material consisted of CD4+ or CD8+ T cells sorted from blood, taken in a trial of the OX40 agonist ivuxolimab. These receptors were taken from an adult with an advanced solid tumor such as melanoma, head and neck, liver or kidney cancer.

The V and J genes are TRBV2 and TRBJ2-1, with no clear D. The CDR3 is 13 residues long. Trimming took 2 bases from V and 8 from J, leaving 10 bases between them. In germline, CDR1 is SNHLY, CDR2 FYNNEI. The chain's CDR3 is CASSEPARDEQFF. The CDR3 nucleotides read TGTGCCAGCAGTGAACCAGCGCGCGATGAGCAGTTCTTC.

This clone was detected only a few times. CDR3 bases: TGTGCCAGCAGTTACTCATGGACAGGCACTGAAGCTTTCTTT. Its protein product is CASSYSWTGTEAFF. The chain couples TRBV6-5 to TRBJ1-1; 7 bases agree with TRBD1. J was trimmed by 4 bases and V by 0 bases; bases with no gene match: 2. In germline, CDR1 is MNHEY, CDR2 SVGAGI. The CDR3 covers 14 residues.

The chain joins TRBV5-6 to TRBJ2-2, with D possibly being TRBD2 (5 bases). The CDR3 consists of 15 residues. Trimming pared 0 bases from V and 4 bases from J, leaving 10 bases between. The V gene's germline CDR1 is SGHDT and CDR2 YYEEEE. This CDR3 reads CASSLGIAFTGELFF. The CDR3 coding sequence is TGTGCCAGCAGCTTGGGGATAGCGTTCACCGGGGAGCTGTTTTTT.

The DNA for the CDR3 is TGTGCCAGCAGTCCCAACATCGGGACAGGGCCTGGGCAGCCCCAGCATTTT. Translated: CASSPNIGTGPGQPQHF. V and J are TRBV27 and TRBJ1-5; TRBD1 aligns across 9 bases. The V and J ends lost 5 bases and 7 bases, in that order; junction bases with no gene match: 15. CDR1 MNHEY and CDR2 SMNVEV come from the germline V gene (reference sequence). The CDR3 is 17 amino acids.

The chain employs TRBV7-6 and TRBJ2-7; TRBD2 agrees at 7 bases. This CDR3 is 15 amino acids long. Germline V CDR1 and CDR2: SGHVS, FNYEAQ. V lost 0 bases to trimming and J lost 6 bases; unmatched junction nucleotides: 8. The CDR3 spells CASSLAGGTASEQYF. In nucleotides, the CDR3 is TGTGCCAGCAGCTTAGCGGGAGGGACTGCCAGCGAGCAGTACTTC. The full variable domain, with the rest looked up from reference TRBV7-6 and TRBJ2-7, is GAGVSQSPRYKVTKRGQDVALRCDPISGHVSLYWYRQALGQGPEFLTYFNYEAQQDKSGLPNDRFSAERPEGSISTLTIQRTEQRDSAMYRCASSLAGGTASEQYFGPGTRLTVT.

With respect to this clone: One end of the junction does not line up with germline, which may come from a read error. The CDR3 DNA reads as TGTGTCAGCAGCCAAGAGAGAGGCATAAACTATGGCTACACCTTC. Encoded protein: CVSSQERGINYGYTF. This rearrangement joins TRBV14 to TRBJ1-2; D remains unclear. Germline V CDR1 and CDR2: SGHDN, FVKESK. The CDR3 has 15 amino acids.

Worth noting for this clone: A read error may produce the germline difference seen at one junction end. The chain uses TRBV7-7 and TRBJ1-1, with a weak D call TRBD1 (5 bases). The CDR3 has 13 amino acids. In germline, CDR1 is SSHAT, CDR2 FNYEAQ (reference sequence). The chain's CDR3 is CASSQGPNTEAFF. The DNA for the CDR3 is TGTGCTAGCAGCCAGGGACCGAACACTGAAGCTTTCTTT.

The rearrangement links TRBV6-6 to TRBJ2-3, with D possibly TRBD2 on 6 matching bases. CDR3 size: 16 residues. V lost 9 bases and J lost 0, with 19 bases in between. The germline CDR1 and CDR2 sequences are MNHNY and SVGAGI (reference sequence). CDR3 nucleotides: TGTGCCAGTTTCAGTGGGGGACTTACGAGCACAGATACGCAGTATTTT. This translates into CASFSGGLTSTDTQYF.

The J gene is TRBJ1-2, the V gene TRBV6-6; no clear D. V was shortened by 6 bases and J by 4 bases, with 15 bases between the two germline ends. This CDR3 is 14 amino acids long. In germline, CDR1 is MNHNY, CDR2 SVGAGI (reference sequence). The CDR3 sequence is CASSEREGFYGYTF. Written as DNA, the CDR3 is TGTGCCAGCAGCGAGCGTGAAGGGTTCTATGGCTACACCTTC.

This clone has just a few counts. The chain joins TRBV19 to TRBJ1-1; D gene unclear. The CDR3 is 12 residues long. Germline CDR1 LNHDA, CDR2 SQIVND (reference sequence). V was shortened by 6 bases and J by 1 base, with 6 bases between the two germline ends. The CDR3 spells CASRAGNTEAFF. The DNA of the CDR3 is TGTGCCAGTAGAGCGGGGAACACTGAAGCTTTCTTT.

The chain carries TRBV7-9 and TRBJ2-1; no reliable D call. Deletions cut 2 bases from V and 7 bases from J, with 9 bases between. The CDR3 contains 13 residues. Germline loops: CDR1 SEHNR, CDR2 FQNEAQ (reference sequence). CDR3 in DNA: TGTGCCAGCAGCTTAAAAGGCGGTAATGAGCAGTTCTTC. Translating gives CASSLKGGNEQFF.

V gene TRBV29-1 combines with J gene TRBJ1-2; TRBD1 might be the D (5 bases). Trimming left V 6 bases short and J 4 bases short, with 9 bases between. Germline V gives CDR1 SQVTM, CDR2 ANQGSEA. This CDR3 comprises 11 residues. The CDR3 region is CSVREAYGYTF. As DNA, the CDR3 is TGCAGCGTCAGGGAGGCCTATGGCTACACCTTC. Supplemented by reference TRBV29-1 and TRBJ1-2, the full variable domain reads SAVISQKPSRDICQRGTSLTIQCQVDSQVTMMFWYRQQPGQSLTLIATANQGSEATYESGFVIDKFPISRPNLTFSTLTVSNMSPEDSSIYLCSVREAYGYTFGSGTRLTVV.

The V and J genes are TRBV7-9 and TRBJ1-2, with D perhaps TRBD1 (5 bases). This CDR3 has 15 amino acids. Germline V gives CDR1 SEHNR, CDR2 FQNEAQ (reference sequence). Between the trimmed V and J ends, which lost 5 bases and 1 base, there was a span of 14 bases. This chain's CDR3 is CASSLGTSLNYGYTF. For the CDR3, the DNA is TGTGCCAGCAGCCTTGGGACGTCTCTTAACTATGGCTACACCTTC.

V usage is TRBV5-4 and J usage is TRBJ1-4; unclear D gene. Germline values: CDR1 SGHNT, CDR2 YYREEE (reference sequence). V lost 6 bases to trimming and J lost 1 base, with 16 bases between them. The CDR3 consists of 16 residues. The CDR3 loop is CASTTWHEETNEKLFF. CDR3 DNA: TGTGCCAGCACCACGTGGCACGAGGAAACTAATGAAAAACTGTTTTTT.

CDR3 protein: CASSAETGRAFYEQYF. Here the CDR3 DNA reads TGTGCCAGCAGTGCCGAGACAGGAAGGGCTTTCTACGAGCAGTACTTC. This rearrangement joins TRBV27 to TRBJ2-7; tentative D call: TRBD1 (6 bases). Germline lookup yields CDR1 MNHEY and CDR2 SMNVEV (reference sequence). The CDR3 runs 16 residues. V was trimmed by 5 bases and J by 3 bases, leaving 20 bases between them.

This clone was counted only a few times. CDR3 region: CASSDSLSPYEQYF. In DNA, the CDR3 is TGTGCCAGCAGTGATAGCTTGTCTCCCTACGAGCAGTACTTC. V is TRBV6-1 and J is TRBJ2-7; D is uncertain. Germline lookup yields CDR1 MNHNS and CDR2 SASEGT. V lost 3 bases to trimming and J lost 2 bases, with 11 bases between them. The CDR3 is made up of 14 amino acids.

This chain connects TRBV4-3 to TRBJ2-7; a possible D gene is TRBD2 (6 bases). Germline values: CDR1 LGHNA, CDR2 YSLEER. The CDR3 totals 14 residues. V was shortened by 2 bases and J by 7 bases, with 15 bases between the two germline ends. CDR3 nucleotide sequence: TGCGCCAGCAGCCAAAATCGGGGGAGGCGAGAGCAGTACTTC. As protein: CASSQNRGRREQYF.